These 20 T cell receptor beta chains were sequenced from one sample in a study of cytomegalovirus exposure and HLA in healthy donors. The PCR had 60 Vbeta and 13 Jbeta primers. Clones were read by immunoSEQ multiplex PCR, and TCRdb kept only the in-frame ones, dropping some. The sample carries 69,000 or so clones, 60% to 75% recorded once. The specimen sequenced was PBMCs. The receptors shown here come from a woman in her sixties or seventies in good health and CMV-seropositive.

This clone was observed once. The chain is built from TRBV6-1 and TRBJ1-6; possibly TRBD1 for D (6 bases). Germline V CDR1 and CDR2: MNHNS, SASEGT. The CDR3 is 15 residues long. V was cut by 6 bases and J by 7 bases, with 16 bases left in between. The CDR3: CASREQGNRNSPLHF. For the CDR3, the DNA is TGTGCCAGCAGAGAACAGGGAAACCGGAATTCACCCCTCCACTTT.

The chain links TRBV18 to TRBJ2-3; TRBD2 matches at 8 bases. Germline lookup yields CDR1 KGHSH and CDR2 LQKENI. CDR3 size: 17 residues. V lost 0 bases and J lost 0; bases outside the gene matches: 5. The CDR3 loop is CASSPPGSGGSTDTQYF. The CDR3 coding sequence is TGTGCCAGCTCACCACCGGGGAGCGGGGGAAGCACAGATACGCAGTATTTT.

The rearrangement links TRBV14 to TRBJ2-7; 7 positions match TRBD2. Per the germline V gene, CDR1 is SGHDN and CDR2 is FVKESK. This CDR3 has 13 amino acids. V lost 5 bases to trimming and J lost 4 bases; unmatched junction nucleotides: 5. CDR3 nucleotides: TGTGCCAGCAGCTGGTCTAGCGGATACGAGCAGTACTTC. The encoded protein is CASSWSSGYEQYF.

The rearrangement links TRBV29-1 to TRBJ1-1; D gene ambiguous. Deletions cut 4 bases from V and 4 bases from J, with 10 bases between. The CDR3 loop spans 12 amino acids. The germline gives CDR1 SQVTM, CDR2 ANQGSEA. In DNA, the CDR3 is TGCAGCGTTGTTGACTTCGGCACTGAAGCTTTCTTT. This translates into CSVVDFGTEAFF.

The count of this clone is one. The chain joins TRBV27 to TRBJ2-1; TRBD2 aligns across 9 bases. This CDR3 is 17 amino acids long. Unmatched junction bases numbered 15, after V lost 5 bases and J lost 7 bases. The germline CDR1 and CDR2 sequences are MNHEY and SMNVEV (reference sequence). The CDR3 protein is CASSPPLGSGSMNEQFF. CDR3 coding DNA: TGTGCCAGCAGTCCACCTCTCGGTAGCGGGAGCATGAATGAGCAGTTCTTC.

This clone has just a few counts. The gene calls are TRBV30 and TRBJ2-1; 8 bases map to TRBD1. The CDR3 runs to 15 residues. V shed 3 bases and J 4 bases; nucleotides not matched to a gene: 8. Germline V gene data show CDR1 as GTSNPN and CDR2 as SVGIG (reference sequence). The DNA for the CDR3 is TGTGCCTGGAGCCACAGGGGGAGAGGTTACAATGAGCAGTTCTTC. This encodes CAWSHRGRGYNEQFF.

The chain has TRBV10-2 and TRBJ1-2; a possible D gene is TRBD1 (5 bases). Germline V lookup: CDR1 WSHSY, CDR2 SAAADI. This CDR3 has 12 residues. V was clipped by 2 bases and J by 14 bases, with 15 bases between them. The CDR3 protein is CASSEGGAMRTF. CDR3 coding DNA: TGCGCCAGCAGTGAGGGTGGGGCCATGAGGACCTTC.

The chain employs TRBV28 and TRBJ2-7; 8 bases agree with TRBD2. V lost 3 bases and J lost 1; bases outside the gene matches: 2. Germline V gene sequence: CDR1 MDHEN, CDR2 SYDVKM. The CDR3 has 14 residues. CDR3 DNA: TGTGCCAGCAGTTTGGTAGCGGGGTCCTACGAGCAGTACTTC. Encoded protein: CASSLVAGSYEQYF.

This rearrangement joins TRBV6-1 to TRBJ2-2; TRBD2 agrees at 12 bases. Germline V gene lookup returns CDR1 MNHNS and CDR2 SASEGT. This CDR3 contains 15 residues. Trimming took 11 bases from V and 5 from J; bases not matched to a gene: 9. Here the CDR3 DNA reads TGTGCCCCAGGAAGGCTAGCGGGAGGGACCGGGGAGCTGTTTTTT. It encodes CAPGRLAGGTGELFF.

The genes are TRBV5-1 and TRBJ2-3; 10 bases fit TRBD2. Germline V gene sequence: CDR1 SGHRS, CDR2 YFSETQ. This CDR3 has 17 residues. V was pared by 0 bases and J by 2 bases, with 6 bases of the junction left unmatched. The CDR3 protein is CASSLVPLAGVTDTQYF. The CDR3 DNA is TGCGCCAGCAGCTTGGTACCCCTAGCGGGGGTCACAGATACGCAGTATTTT.

The CDR3 region has the DNA TGCGCCAGCAGCTTGGACGACAGGGAAGGTGGCTACACCTTC. Protein sequence: CASSLDDREGGYTF. The chain has TRBV5-1 and TRBJ1-2, with 7 bases fitting TRBD1. With V trimmed by 0 bases and J by 7 bases, 6 bases remained unmatched. Germline V gives CDR1 SGHRS, CDR2 YFSETQ. CDR3 length: 14 residues.

The chain links TRBV5-1 to TRBJ2-7, with TRBD2 as a possible D gene (6 bases). CDR3 size: 13 residues. The V end was cut by 3 bases, the J end by 3 bases, with 10 bases between. Per the germline V gene, CDR1 is SGHRS and CDR2 is YFSETQ. The CDR3 reads CASSSAGGYEQYF. As DNA, the CDR3 is TGCGCCAGCAGCTCGGCCGGGGGCTACGAGCAGTACTTC.

This clone was observed a single time. V gene TRBV19 combines with J gene TRBJ1-2; a weak D match, TRBD1 (6 bases). CDR1 and CDR2 from the germline V gene are LNHDA and SQIVND (reference sequence). V was clipped by 4 bases and J by 6 bases, with 18 bases between them. The CDR3 loop spans 15 amino acids. CDR3 sequence (DNA): TGTGCCAGTAGTAACACACAGGGATTCTTGAATGGCTACACCTTC. This encodes CASSNTQGFLNGYTF.

In DNA, the CDR3 is TGCGCCAGCAGCGGGGGACTAGCGGAGTCGAACAATGAGCAGTTCTTC. Its protein product is CASSGGLAESNNEQFF. This chain uses TRBV5-1 with TRBJ2-1; 11 bases map to TRBD2. CDR1 SGHRS and CDR2 YFSETQ come from the germline V gene. This CDR3 is built from 16 residues. V dropped 4 bases and J dropped 5; count of bases not matched to a gene: 8. Together with reference TRBV5-1 and TRBJ2-1, the CDR3 gives the full variable domain: KAGVTQTPRYLIKTRGQQVTLSCSPISGHRSVSWYQQTPGQGLQFLFEYFSETQRNKGNFPGRFSGRQFSNSRSEMNVSTLELGDSALYLCASSGGLAESNNEQFFGPGTRLTVL.

The CDR3 protein is CASSPEGKRGADTQYF. The CDR3 region has the DNA TGTGCCAGCTCACCTGAGGGAAAGCGGGGCGCGGATACGCAGTATTTT. The rearrangement links TRBV18 to TRBJ2-3; 7 bases align to TRBD2. J was trimmed by 6 bases and V by 3 bases; bases with no gene match: 12. CDR1 and CDR2 (germline): KGHSH, LQKENI. This CDR3 contains 16 residues.

The genes are TRBV7-6 and TRBJ1-5; D not resolved. The CDR3 totals 15 residues. Germline CDR1 and CDR2: SGHVS and FNYEAQ. V lost 6 bases to trimming and J lost 1 base, with 13 bases between them. In DNA, the CDR3 is TGTGCCAGCAGTCGAGGCCCTTACAGCAATCAGCCCCAGCATTTT. Encoded protein: CASSRGPYSNQPQHF.

This clone was detected a few times. The chain uses TRBV30 and TRBJ2-7, with TRBD2 matching 10 bases. Germline V lookup: CDR1 GTSNPN, CDR2 SVGIG (reference sequence). After removal of 0 bases from V and 6 bases from J, the junction contained 8 bases not matched to a gene. The length of the CDR3 is 15 residues. Here the CDR3 DNA reads TGTGCCTGGAGTGTAGGGCCTAGCGGGAGTCGCGAGCAGTACTTC. Its translation: CAWSVGPSGSREQYF.

The genes are TRBV5-4 and TRBJ1-1; tentative D call: TRBD1 (5 bases). The CDR3 has 15 amino acids. Trimming removed 0 bases from V and 1 base from J, with 10 bases in between. Germline loops: CDR1 SGHNT, CDR2 YYREEE (reference sequence). The CDR3 DNA reads as TGTGCCAGCAGCTTGGGTGGACACACGAACACTGAAGCTTTCTTT. This encodes CASSLGGHTNTEAFF.

This chain connects TRBV6-4 to TRBJ1-5, with D perhaps matching TRBD1 (5 bases). Germline values: CDR1 MRHNA, CDR2 SNTAGT. The germline V and J ends were trimmed by 5 bases and 2 bases, with 10 bases remaining between them. There are 14 residues in the CDR3. CDR3 nucleotides: TGTGCCAGCAGTCCCGGGGGGGGCAATCAGCCCCAGCATTTT. Encoded protein: CASSPGGGNQPQHF.

CDR3 nucleotide sequence: TGTGCCAGCAGTGAGTTCCGGGACATCCGAAGTCAGCCCCAGCATTTT. This translates into CASSEFRDIRSQPQHF. This rearrangement joins TRBV6-1 to TRBJ1-5; D perhaps matches TRBD1 (6 bases). The CDR3 is made up of 16 amino acids. Trimming took 3 bases from V and 6 from J, leaving 18 bases between them. Germline CDR1 MNHNS, CDR2 SASEGT.